This is a list of T cell receptor beta chains from one sample in a study of identical twins. TCRdb independently ran MiXCR on the 5' RACE reads; one entry per CDR3 protein. This table holds around 500,000 distinct CDR3 sequences, 13% to 15% found once. These data also featured in a second study, about yellow fever vaccine responses in identical twins.

Sequencing was carried out using CD4+ T cells sorted from blood. The receptors were sampled from a woman aged 18 to 35 in good health. Each CDR3 is given with its conserved first and last residue. A D gene is named only where the DNA matches it firmly. Where a row states a size, it is once, few, many or the class of an expanded clone; other rows omit it.

length: 16
D: .
size: few
V: TRBV2
J: TRBJ2-3
DNA: TGTGCCAGCAGTAACAGGGCTCCAAGGGGCACAGATACGCAGTATTTT
CDR3: CASSNRAPRGTDTQYF

length: 13
D: .
size: few
V: TRBV7-2
J: TRBJ2-7
DNA: TGTGCCAGCAGCTCCCAAGGGTCCTGGGAGCAGTACTTC
CDR3: CASSSQGSWEQYF

length: 14
D: TRBD1
size: few
V: TRBV10-3
J: TRBJ2-7
DNA: TGTGCCATCAGTGGAACAGACAGGGACCACGAGCAGTACTTC
CDR3: CAISGTDRDHEQYF

length: 16
D: .
size: .
V: TRBV20-1
J: TRBJ2-7
DNA: TGCAGTGCAAACCGACAGACCACTGGGATCTCCTACGAGCAGTACTTC
CDR3: CSANRQTTGISYEQYF

length: 15
D: TRBD2
size: many
V: TRBV9
J: TRBJ2-5
DNA: TGTGCCAGCAGCAGTTCGGCGGGGGGTCAAGAGACCCAGTACTTC
CDR3: CASSSSAGGQETQYF

length: 16
D: .
size: many
V: TRBV7-9
J: TRBJ2-3
DNA: TGTGCCAGCAGCTTATTCCTACGGGCCATGACAGATACGCAGTATTTT
CDR3: CASSLFLRAMTDTQYF

length: 13
D: .
size: .
V: TRBV4-3
J: TRBJ2-1
DNA: TGCGCCAGCAGCCAAGATTGGCGGGGCGAGCAGTTCTTC
CDR3: CASSQDWRGEQFF

length: 15
D: TRBD2
size: many
V: TRBV6-5
J: TRBJ2-7
DNA: TGTGCCAGCAGTTATAGGGGACTAGCGGACTACGAGCAGTACTTC
CDR3: CASSYRGLADYEQYF

length: 13
D: .
size: .
V: TRBV7-7
J: TRBJ2-1
DNA: TGTGCTAGCAGCTATAGGGAGAGGAATGAGCAGTTCTTC
CDR3: CASSYRERNEQFF

length: 14
D: TRBD2
size: few
V: TRBV5-1
J: TRBJ2-1
DNA: TGCGCCAGCAAAGCGGGACTAGCGGTTAATGAGCAGTTCTTC
CDR3: CASKAGLAVNEQFF

length: 15
D: .
size: few
V: TRBV6-2/TRBV6-3
J: TRBJ2-7
DNA: TGTGCCAGCAGTCAATTACGGGCCGGATATGGTGAGCAGTACTTC
CDR3: CASSQLRAGYGEQYF

length: 14
D: .
size: .
V: TRBV4-1
J: TRBJ2-1
DNA: TGCGCCAGCAGCCCCCCCCTAGCCTACAATGAGCAGTTCTTC
CDR3: CASSPPLAYNEQFF

length: 15
D: TRBD2
size: .
V: TRBV7-7
J: TRBJ2-1
DNA: TGTGCTAGCAGTAGGACTAGCGGGATGTACAATGAGCAGTTCTTC
CDR3: CASSRTSGMYNEQFF

length: 12
D: .
size: .
V: TRBV6-2/TRBV6-3
J: TRBJ2-3
DNA: TGTGCCAGCAGTTTTAGTCTACATACGCAGTATTTT
CDR3: CASSFSLHTQYF

length: 16
D: .
size: many
V: TRBV2
J: TRBJ2-5
DNA: TGTGCCAGCAGTGATCTTACGGGAAAGGGGGGAGAGACCCAGTACTTC
CDR3: CASSDLTGKGGETQYF

length: 16
D: TRBD1
size: few
V: TRBV15
J: TRBJ1-1
DNA: TGTGCCACCAGCAGAGTCTCCGGGACAGGGGGCACTGAAGCTTTCTTT
CDR3: CATSRVSGTGGTEAFF

length: 12
D: .
size: .
V: TRBV3-1
J: TRBJ2-3
DNA: TGTGCCAGCAGACTCAAGGGAGATACGCAGTATTTT
CDR3: CASRLKGDTQYF

length: 14
D: .
size: few
V: TRBV3-1
J: TRBJ2-1
DNA: TGTGCCAGCAGCGGTGGGCGGACATACAATGAGCAGTTCTTC
CDR3: CASSGGRTYNEQFF

length: 15
D: .
size: .
V: TRBV25-1
J: TRBJ2-1
DNA: TGTGCCAGCAGTGAGAGCGGGTTCGCGAACAATGAGCAGTTCTTC
CDR3: CASSESGFANNEQFF

length: 15
D: .
size: few
V: TRBV20-1
J: TRBJ2-7
DNA: TGCAGTGCTAGGTGGGGAATTAGCGGCTCCTACGAGCAGTACTTC
CDR3: CSARWGISGSYEQYF

length: 13
D: TRBD2
size: .
V: TRBV7-2
J: TRBJ2-1
DNA: TGTGCCAGCAGCTTAGCAGGGACTACCCTTAAGTTCTTC
CDR3: CASSLAGTTLKFF

length: 14
D: .
size: .
V: TRBV28
J: TRBJ2-7
DNA: TGTGCCAGCGTGAGGACAGAGGGGTCCTACGAGCAGTACTTC
CDR3: CASVRTEGSYEQYF

length: 13
D: .
size: .
V: TRBV5-1
J: TRBJ2-2
DNA: TGCGCCAGCAGCGCCCGGTGGACCGGGGAGCTGTTTTTT
CDR3: CASSARWTGELFF

length: 20
D: .
size: many
V: TRBV21-1
J: TRBJ2-1
DNA: TGTGCCAGCAGCCTAAGTAGGGACAGGGGTTTTATTGGAGATTACAATGAGCAGTTCTTC
CDR3: CASSLSRDRGFIGDYNEQFF

length: 16
D: TRBD1
size: few
V: TRBV14
J: TRBJ1-6
DNA: TGTGCCAGCAGTCAAACAGGGGGATCTCTTAATTCACCCCTCCACTTT
CDR3: CASSQTGGSLNSPLHF

length: 15
D: TRBD2
size: .
V: TRBV4-2
J: TRBJ2-7
DNA: TGTGCCAGCAGCCAAGAGGACGGGGGGGCCGGCGAGCAGTACTTC
CDR3: CASSQEDGGAGEQYF

length: 15
D: .
size: few
V: TRBV18
J: TRBJ2-7
DNA: TGTGCCAGCTCACCACGAACAGGGAGCACCTACGAGCAGTACTTC
CDR3: CASSPRTGSTYEQYF

length: 15
D: TRBD2
size: .
V: TRBV5-1
J: TRBJ2-5
DNA: TGCGCCAGCAGTAGTGGACTAGCGGGGGGAGAGACCCAGTACTTC
CDR3: CASSSGLAGGETQYF

length: 13
D: .
size: few
V: TRBV29-1
J: TRBJ1-6
DNA: TGCAGCGTTGCCGTCGGCGATAATTCACCCCTCCACTTT
CDR3: CSVAVGDNSPLHF

length: 14
D: TRBD2
size: .
V: TRBV5-1
J: TRBJ2-1
DNA: TGCGCCAGCGCTCCGAGCGGGGTAAACAATGAGCAGTTCTTC
CDR3: CASAPSGVNNEQFF

length: 15
D: TRBD1
size: few
V: TRBV27
J: TRBJ2-7
DNA: TGTGCCAGCAGTCCCCGGGACAGGGGGCCCTACGAGCAGTACTTC
CDR3: CASSPRDRGPYEQYF